This T cell receptor beta chain derives from a study of molecular identifiers for immune sequencing clone quantification. Naive CD8 libraries were made from about 21,000 to 970,000 sorted cells, and they used 10%, 30% or 50% RNA. In TCRdb, the PCR reads were re-called with MiXCR into one record per CDR3 protein. The top ten hold 0.7% to 0.95% of the sample, which has about 320,000 distinct CDR3 sequences, roughly 23% seen once. Trimming pared 2 bases from V and 6 bases from J, leaving 13 bases between. Germline lookup yields CDR1 SGHDT and CDR2 YYEEEE. The CDR3 totals 14 residues. The sequenced sample was naive CD8+ T cells from blood, with Jurkat cell RNA spiked in. Sample subset: FACS-sorted CD8+CD4-CCR7+CD45RA+ naive T cells. The chain carries TRBV5-6 and TRBJ2-3; D is undetermined. The sequence was obtained from a human donor in good health. Some libraries in this study had Jurkat cell RNA spiked in. DNA for the CDR3: TGTGCCAGCAGCTTCTGGGTAGAGTCCGATACGCAGTATTTT. Protein: CASSFWVESDTQYF.